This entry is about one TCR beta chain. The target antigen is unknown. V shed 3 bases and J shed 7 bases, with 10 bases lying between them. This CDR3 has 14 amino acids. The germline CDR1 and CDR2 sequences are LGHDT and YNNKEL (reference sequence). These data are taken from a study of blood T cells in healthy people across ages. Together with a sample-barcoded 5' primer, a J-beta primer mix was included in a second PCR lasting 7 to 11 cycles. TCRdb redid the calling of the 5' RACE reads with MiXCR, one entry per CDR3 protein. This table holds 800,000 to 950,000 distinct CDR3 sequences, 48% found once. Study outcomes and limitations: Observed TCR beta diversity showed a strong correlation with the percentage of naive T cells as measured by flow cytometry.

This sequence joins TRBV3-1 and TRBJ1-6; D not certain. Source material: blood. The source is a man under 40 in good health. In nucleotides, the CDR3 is TGTGCCAGCAGCCAGGCGGACCTAAATTCACCCCTCCACTTT. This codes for CASSQADLNSPLHF.